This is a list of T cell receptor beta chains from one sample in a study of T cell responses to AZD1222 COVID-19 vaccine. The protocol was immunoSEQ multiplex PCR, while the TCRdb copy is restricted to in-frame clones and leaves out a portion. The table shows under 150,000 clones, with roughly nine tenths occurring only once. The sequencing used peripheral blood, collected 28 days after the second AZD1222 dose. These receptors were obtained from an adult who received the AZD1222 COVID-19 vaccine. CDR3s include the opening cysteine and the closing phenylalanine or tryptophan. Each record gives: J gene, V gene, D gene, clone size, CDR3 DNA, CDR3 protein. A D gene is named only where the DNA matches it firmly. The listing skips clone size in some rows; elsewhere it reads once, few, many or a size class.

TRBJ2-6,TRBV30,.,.,TGTGCCTGGAGTATCATTACTGGGGCCAACGTCCTGACTTTC,CAWSIITGANVLTF
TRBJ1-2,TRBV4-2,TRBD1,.,TGTGCCAGCAGCCAAGAGGACAGGGCTCGCTACACCTTC,CASSQEDRARYTF
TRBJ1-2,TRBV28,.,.,TGTGCCAGCAGTTTATCGACCAGGGCCTATGGCTACACCTTC,CASSLSTRAYGYTF
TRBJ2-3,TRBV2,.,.,TGTGCCAGCAGTGGTGGGGGTGCGGGGGCCGATACGCAGTATTTT,CASSGGGAGADTQYF
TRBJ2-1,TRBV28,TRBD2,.,TGTGCCAGCAGTTTAGTCCCAGCGGGGGGATACGATGAGCAGTTCTTC,CASSLVPAGGYDEQFF
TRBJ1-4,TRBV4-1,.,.,TGCGCCAGCAGCCGGGGCCTTAATGAAAAACTGTTTTTT,CASSRGLNEKLFF
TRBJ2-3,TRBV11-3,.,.,TGTGCCAGCAGCCCCCACGGGACAGATACGCAGTATTTT,CASSPHGTDTQYF
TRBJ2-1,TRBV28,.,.,TGTGCCAGCGGCCTATTGGGCTCCTACAATGAGCAGTTCTTC,CASGLLGSYNEQFF
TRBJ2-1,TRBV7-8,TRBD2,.,TGTGCCAGCAGCTCCCTAGCGGGCAATGAGCAGTTCTTC,CASSSLAGNEQFF
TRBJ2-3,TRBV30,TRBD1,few,TGTGCCTGGAACGGACAGGGGAGAGGAACAGATACGCAGTATTTT,CAWNGQGRGTDTQYF
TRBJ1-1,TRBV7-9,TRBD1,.,TGTGCCAGCACCCGACAGGGGATAATCTCCACTGAAGCTTTCTTT,CASTRQGIISTEAFF
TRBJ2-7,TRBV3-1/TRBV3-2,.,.,TGTGCCAGCAGCCAGGGGACAAACCACCCCAACGAGCAGTACTTC,CASSQGTNHPNEQYF
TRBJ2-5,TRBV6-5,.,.,TGTGCCAGCGGTCGGGAACCTGAGGCGGAGACCCAGTACTTC,CASGREPEAETQYF
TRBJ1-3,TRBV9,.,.,TGTGCCAGCAGCGTAGAAGGAAACACCATATATTTT,CASSVEGNTIYF
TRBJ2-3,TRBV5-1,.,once,TGCGCCAGCAGCCTCGGCGGGCAGGGTACAGATACGCAGTATTTT,CASSLGGQGTDTQYF
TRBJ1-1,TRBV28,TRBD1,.,TGTGCCAGCAGTAACCGGGACAGTACAGCCAAAGCTTTCTTT,CASSNRDSTAKAFF
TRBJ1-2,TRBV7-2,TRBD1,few,TGTGCCAGCAGCTTAGCGGGACAGGGGGGATATGGCTACACCTTC,CASSLAGQGGYGYTF